The 18 T cell receptor beta chains below all came from one sample that was sequenced in a study of T-cell reconstitution after alpha-beta-depleted transplantation in children. This sample's TCRbeta library carried unique molecular identifier barcodes. TCRdb ran MiXCR on the PCR reads and lists one entry per CDR3 protein. Here the sample spans over 100,000 distinct CDR3 sequences, 10% being singletons. Here the sequenced sample was PBMCs, taken before TCRalphabeta/CD19-depleted stem cell transplant. These receptors came from a boy aged 2 to 10 with acute lymphoblastic leukemia, due to receive a stem cell transplant.

This clonotype was seen only a few times. This chain connects TRBV7-9 to TRBJ1-1; D is unclear. CDR1 is SEHNR and CDR2 is FQNEAQ in the germline V gene (reference sequence). This CDR3 is 11 amino acids long. V lost 9 bases to trimming and J lost 2 bases, with 7 bases between them. CDR3 protein: CASDENTEAFF. CDR3 DNA sequence: TGTGCCAGTGACGAAAACACTGAAGCTTTCTTT.

Only a few counts were recorded for this clonotype. The V call is TRBV4-1, the J call TRBJ2-3; no clear D. V lost 4 bases, J lost 3 bases, and 17 bases lay in between. This CDR3 has 16 residues. The germline V gene encodes CDR1 MGHRA and CDR2 YSYEKL. The CDR3 spells CASSPTPIGPTDTQYF. CDR3 nucleotides: TGCGCCAGCAGCCCCACCCCTATCGGACCGACAGATACGCAGTATTTT.

V usage is TRBV7-3 and J usage is TRBJ1-1; TRBD1 is a possible D gene (5 bases). Per the germline V gene, CDR1 is SGHTA and CDR2 is FQGTGA. The V gene lost 4 bases and the J gene lost 4 bases, with 13 bases spanning the gap. This CDR3 region has 14 residues. In DNA, the CDR3 is TGTGCCAGCAGCTCCGACAGTCGAGGCACTGAAGCTTTCTTT. Translation: CASSSDSRGTEAFF.

This clonotype appeared a few times. V gene TRBV20-1 combines with J gene TRBJ1-2, with 7 bases that match TRBD1. J gave up 1 base and V 4 bases, and 6 bases lay outside the gene matches. CDR1 and CDR2 from the germline V gene are DFQATT and SNEGSKA (reference sequence). The CDR3 extends over 14 amino acids. The CDR3 here is CSANTGDFNYGYTF. In DNA, the CDR3 is TGCAGTGCTAATACAGGGGACTTTAACTATGGCTACACCTTC.

This clonotype was counted many times. The rearrangement links TRBV12-3 or TRBV12-4 to TRBJ2-4, with D perhaps TRBD2 (7 bases). This CDR3 contains 16 residues. V gave up 7 bases and J gave up 9 bases, with 25 bases separating them. The CDR3 protein is CASTPGRGGLGSIQYF. CDR3 nucleotides: TGTGCCAGCACCCCTGGCAGGGGAGGACTAGGGAGCATTCAGTACTTC.

The chain couples TRBV7-8 to TRBJ2-3; 8 bases line up with TRBD1. The CDR3 spans 19 residues. Looked up from germline, CDR1 is SGHVS and CDR2 is FQNEAQ. With 2 bases clipped from V and 2 bases from J, the junction kept 15 bases outside the gene matches. CDR3 sequence: CASSLTKIRDRLYTDTQYF. CDR3 bases: TGTGCCAGCAGCTTAACAAAAATCCGGGACAGGCTTTACACAGATACGCAGTATTTT.

This chain links TRBV20-1 with TRBJ2-2; 8 bases agree with TRBD2. CDR1 and CDR2 from the germline V gene are DFQATT and SNEGSKA (reference sequence). Unmatched junction bases numbered 9, after V lost 4 bases and J lost 5 bases. The CDR3 length is 15 residues. The CDR3 loop is CSATPGLGGTGELFF. CDR3 DNA: TGCAGTGCTACACCGGGACTAGGAGGGACCGGGGAGCTGTTTTTT.

This clonotype was observed at least ten times. The J gene is TRBJ2-7, the V gene TRBV10-3, with D possibly being TRBD1 (5 bases). CDR1 is ENHRY and CDR2 is SYGVKD in the germline V gene. This CDR3 contains 13 residues. The germline V and J ends were trimmed by 6 bases and 0 bases, with 9 bases remaining between them. The CDR3 DNA follows: TGTGCCATCAGCCAGGGAAGCTCCTACGAGCAGTACTTC. Translation: CAISQGSSYEQYF.

This clonotype was recorded many times. This rearrangement joins TRBV5-5 to TRBJ1-5, with 9 bases fitting TRBD1. V trimming: 2 bases; J trimming: 5 bases; junction bases outside the gene matches: 5. Germline V gene lookup returns CDR1 SGHKS and CDR2 YYEKEE (reference sequence). The length of the CDR3 is 15 residues. The DNA for the CDR3 is TGTGCCAGCAGCTTAAGGGGACAGGGCCATCAGCCCCAGCATTTT. Translated: CASSLRGQGHQPQHF.

The chain couples TRBV12-3 or TRBV12-4 to TRBJ1-1; D might be TRBD1 (6 bases). V was trimmed by 6 bases and J by 7 bases, leaving 15 bases between them. The CDR3 extends over 13 amino acids. DNA of the CDR3: TGTGCCAGCAGCCGACGGACAGTAAATGAAGCTTTCTTT. It encodes CASSRRTVNEAFF.

This clonotype was seen a handful of times. This chain connects TRBV20-1 to TRBJ2-7; D is unclear. The CDR3 runs to 12 residues. V was trimmed by 7 bases and J by 0 bases, leaving 10 bases between them. The germline CDR1 and CDR2 sequences are DFQATT and SNEGSKA (reference sequence). Written as DNA, the CDR3 is TGCAGTGTTAGGACGAGCTCCTACGAGCAGTACTTC. Its protein product is CSVRTSSYEQYF.

This clonotype appeared many times. V is TRBV12-3 or TRBV12-4 and J is TRBJ2-7, with 8 bases matching TRBD1. Trimming cost V 6 bases and J 0 bases; bases outside gene matches: 10. The CDR3 has 16 amino acids. The chain's CDR3 is CASSSYRGQGSYEQYF. The CDR3 bases are TGTGCCAGCAGCTCCTACCGTGGACAGGGCTCCTACGAGCAGTACTTC.

This sequence joins TRBV5-1 and TRBJ2-2; TRBD1 is a possible D gene (5 bases). V was cut by 2 bases and J by 5 bases, with 19 bases left in between. Germline V gives CDR1 SGHRS, CDR2 YFSETQ. The CDR3 has 17 residues. This CDR3 is CASSFLNQGAGTGELFF. The CDR3 bases are TGCGCCAGCAGCTTCCTAAATCAGGGCGCCGGAACCGGGGAGCTGTTTTTT.

This clonotype was picked up a small number of times. V and J are TRBV5-1 and TRBJ2-7; perhaps TRBD1 as D (6 bases). The germline V gene has CDR1 SGHRS and CDR2 YFSETQ. The CDR3 is 16 residues long. V shed 0 bases and J shed 0 bases, with 13 bases lying between them. CDR3: CASSLEGVGLSYEQYF. CDR3 DNA: TGCGCCAGCAGCTTGGAGGGGGTCGGACTCTCCTACGAGCAGTACTTC. Combining the CDR3 with reference TRBV5-1 and TRBJ2-7 gives the whole variable domain KAGVTQTPRYLIKTRGQQVTLSCSPISGHRSVSWYQQTPGQGLQFLFEYFSETQRNKGNFPGRFSGRQFSNSRSEMNVSTLELGDSALYLCASSLEGVGLSYEQYFGPGTRLTVT.

The CDR3 spells CSVSTSRQGKAYEQYF. The DNA of the CDR3 is TGCAGCGTTTCAACTTCCCGACAGGGGAAAGCCTACGAGCAGTACTTC. The chain carries TRBV29-1 and TRBJ2-7; 8 nucleotides line up with TRBD1. Per germline, CDR1 SQVTM and CDR2 ANQGSEA. V lost 5 bases to trimming and J lost 2 bases; unmatched junction nucleotides: 14. This CDR3 spans 16 amino acids.

The V call is TRBV2, the J call TRBJ1-6, with 7 bases aligning to TRBD1. With 6 bases clipped from V and 5 bases from J, the junction kept 13 bases outside the gene matches. CDR1 is SNHLY and CDR2 is FYNNEI in the germline V gene. The CDR3 contains 17 residues. CDR3 protein: CASRARTGRQNNSPLHF. As DNA, the CDR3 is TGTGCCAGCAGGGCCAGGACAGGTCGGCAAAATAATTCACCCCTCCACTTT.

This chain links TRBV30 with TRBJ1-2, with a tentative D call TRBD1 (5 bases). Germline CDR1 is GTSNPN and CDR2 is SVGIG (reference sequence). This CDR3 has 13 residues. The V end lost 2 bases, the J end lost 6 bases, and 13 bases lay between the germline ends. The CDR3 DNA sequence: TGTGCCTGGAGTAGGAGAGGGGTCGATGGCTACACCTTC. Its protein is CAWSRRGVDGYTF.

The chain combines TRBV28 with TRBJ2-2; 7 bases map to TRBD1. J lost 6 bases, V lost 5 bases, and 3 bases had no gene match. The CDR3 length is 13 residues. Germline V gene data show CDR1 as MDHEN and CDR2 as SYDVKM. The CDR3 DNA sequence: TGTGCCAGCAGTCCCCAGGGGGCCGGGGAGCTGTTTTTT. It encodes CASSPQGAGELFF.